The rows below give T cell receptor beta chains drawn from one sample of a study of T cell repertoires in cytomegalovirus infection. TCRdb redid the calling of the reads with MiXCR, one entry per CDR3 protein. The table has under 450,000 distinct CDR3 sequences, roughly 34% seen once; the top ten hold approximately 12%. Antigens for these TCRs are unknown. The sample in question was cultured PBMCs, obtained from culture after CMV antigen stimulation. The receptor source for this set is a human donor in good health (CMV status not recorded). Some clones in this sample may be carry-over from other donors' samples. CDR3s include the opening cysteine and the closing phenylalanine or tryptophan. Fields, in order: D gene, clone size, J gene, V gene, CDR3 protein, CDR3 DNA. A D gene is named only where the DNA matches it firmly. Clone size is not always given. Where it is, it says once, few, many or a class for expanded clones.

TRBD2 | NA | TRBJ2-7 | TRBV12-3/TRBV12-4 | CASSPPGLAFRGEQYF | TGTGCCAGCAGCCCGCCGGGACTAGCGTTCCGGGGCGAGCAGTACTTC
TRBD1 | few | TRBJ2-7 | TRBV7-6 | CASSLEGTGNYEQYF | TGTGCCAGCAGCTTAGAAGGGACAGGTAACTACGAGCAGTACTTC
TRBD1 | few | TRBJ1-1 | TRBV6-2/TRBV6-3 | CASSWGQGAARTEAFF | TGTGCCAGCAGTTGGGGACAGGGGGCCGCAAGAACTGAAGCTTTCTTT
NA | NA | TRBJ2-7 | TRBV20-1 | CSASKSGFSYEQYF | TGCAGTGCTAGTAAGAGCGGCTTCTCCTACGAGCAGTACTTC
TRBD2 | NA | TRBJ2-5 | TRBV7-2 | CASSPLGGTSARQYF | TGTGCCAGCAGCCCCCTTGGAGGGACTAGCGCCCGTCAGTACTTC
TRBD2 | once | TRBJ2-3 | TRBV6-2/TRBV6-3 | CASKPSGKDTQYF | TGTGCCAGCAAACCTAGCGGGAAGGATACGCAGTATTTT
TRBD2 | NA | TRBJ2-1 | TRBV29-1 | CSVVGSGSSGEQFF | TGCAGCGTTGTGGGTAGCGGGAGCTCCGGTGAGCAGTTCTTC
NA | NA | TRBJ2-3 | TRBV28 | CASSLNIPLPDTQYF | TGTGCCAGCAGTTTAAACATTCCGCTCCCGGATACGCAGTATTTT
NA | NA | TRBJ2-7 | TRBV7-8 | CASSPGEEQQRQYF | TGTGCCAGCAGCCCCGGGGAGGAACAGCAGCGGCAGTACTTC
NA | NA | TRBJ2-1 | TRBV4-3 | CASSSNWTPYNEQFF | TGCGCCAGCAGTTCTAACTGGACCCCCTACAATGAGCAGTTCTTC
TRBD2 | few | TRBJ2-7 | TRBV6-5 | CASSYGLAGGEQYF | TGTGCCAGCAGTTACGGACTAGCGGGAGGCGAGCAGTACTTC
NA | NA | TRBJ2-3 | TRBV12-3/TRBV12-4 | CASSSDNTDTQYF | TGTGCCAGCAGTTCCGATAACACAGATACGCAGTATTTT
NA | NA | TRBJ1-2 | TRBV28 | CASSLAGASSGYTF | TGTGCCAGCAGTTTAGCGGGGGCATCCTCTGGCTACACCTTC
TRBD1 | few | TRBJ2-1 | TRBV29-1 | CSVRWGQGDYNEQFF | TGCAGCGTGCGCTGGGGGCAGGGGGACTACAATGAGCAGTTCTTC
NA | many | TRBJ1-1 | TRBV5-1 | CASSLDPNTEAFF | TGTGCCAGCAGCTTGGACCCGAACACTGAAGCTTTCTTT
TRBD1 | NA | TRBJ2-6 | TRBV28 | CASSSGTAEANVLTF | TGTGCCAGCAGTTCCGGGACAGCAGAGGCCAACGTCCTGACTTTC
NA | many | TRBJ1-1 | TRBV7-2 | CASSLRGVRNRAFF | TGTGCCAGCAGCTTGCGTGGGGTTCGTAATCGCGCTTTCTTT
NA | NA | TRBJ1-4 | TRBV10-2 | CASSDGLPNEKLFF | TGCGCCAGCAGTGACGGACTTCCTAATGAAAAACTGTTTTTT
NA | many | TRBJ2-1 | TRBV7-2 | CASSLGPGWGEQFF | TGTGCCAGCAGCTTAGGGCCAGGGTGGGGTGAGCAGTTCTTC
NA | NA | TRBJ2-5 | TRBV12-3/TRBV12-4 | CASSLGQVQETQYF | TGTGCCAGCAGTTTGGGTCAGGTCCAAGAGACCCAGTACTTC
NA | NA | TRBJ2-1 | TRBV19 | CASSATTRGLAGRSSNEQFF | TGTGCCAGTAGTGCAACAACGAGGGGATTGGCGGGAAGGTCGAGCAATGAGCAGTTCTTC
NA | few | TRBJ2-3 | TRBV15 | CASRGNTDTQYF | TGTGCCTCGAGGGGTAACACAGATACGCAGTATTTT
NA | NA | TRBJ1-1 | TRBV18 | CASSPRQQDDTEAFF | TGTGCCAGCTCACCTCGACAGCAGGACGACACTGAAGCTTTCTTT
NA | once | TRBJ1-2 | TRBV7-2 | CASSTWTEGGYTF | TGTGCCAGCAGCACCTGGACAGAGGGTGGCTACACCTTC
TRBD1 | NA | TRBJ1-1 | TRBV27 | CATSTGRYAEAFF | TGTGCCACTTCGACAGGGCGTTATGCTGAAGCTTTCTTT
NA | NA | TRBJ2-3 | TRBV7-6 | CASSFGSAGGADTQYF | TGTGCCAGCAGCTTCGGGTCGGCGGGCGGTGCAGATACGCAGTATTTT
NA | few | TRBJ2-3 | TRBV7-8 | CAREYGSTDTQYF | TGTGCCAGGGAGTACGGGAGCACAGATACGCAGTATTTT
TRBD1 | NA | TRBJ1-2 | TRBV7-6 | CASSLGAGGSYGYTF | TGTGCCAGCAGCTTAGGGGCAGGGGGAAGCTATGGCTACACCTTC
TRBD2 | NA | TRBJ2-7 | TRBV28 | CASTLGASGSYEQYF | TGTGCCAGCACCTTAGGGGCTAGCGGGAGCTACGAGCAGTACTTC
NA | NA | TRBJ2-2 | TRBV6-2/TRBV6-3 | CASSFLSQAGELFF | TGTGCCAGCAGTTTCCTCTCTCAGGCCGGGGAGCTGTTTTTT
TRBD1 | NA | TRBJ1-4 | TRBV7-2 | CASSRQGGGEKLFF | TGTGCCAGCAGCCGACAGGGCGGAGGAGAAAAACTGTTTTTT
NA | NA | TRBJ1-1 | TRBV5-1 | CASSSRALNQGRGTEAFF | TGCGCCAGCAGCTCAAGAGCCTTGAATCAGGGTAGGGGCACTGAAGCTTTCTTT
TRBD1 | NA | TRBJ1-2 | TRBV18 | CASSTGQSLIYGYTF | TGTGCCAGCTCAACGGGACAGTCTTTGATCTATGGCTACACCTTC
NA | few | TRBJ1-3 | TRBV7-2 | CASSWGTGNTIYF | TGTGCCAGCAGCTGGGGCACTGGAAACACCATATATTTT
NA | NA | TRBJ2-1 | TRBV4-3 | CASSVNRVPYNEQFF | TGCGCCAGCAGCGTCAACAGGGTCCCCTACAATGAGCAGTTCTTC
NA | NA | TRBJ1-3 | TRBV10-3 | CAQSVTARNTIYF | TGTGCCCAATCGGTGACAGCGCGAAACACCATATATTTT
TRBD1 | once | TRBJ2-7 | TRBV18 | CASSPRQGRVNSYEQYF | TGTGCCAGCTCACCGAGACAGGGCAGAGTCAACTCCTACGAGCAGTACTTC
NA | NA | TRBJ1-4 | TRBV19 | CASSMVAGIEKLFF | TGTGCCAGTAGTATGGTGGCAGGGATTGAAAAACTGTTTTTT
NA | few | TRBJ2-3 | TRBV7-6 | CASSSSATDTQYF | TGTGCCAGCAGCTCGTCCGCCACAGATACGCAGTATTTT
NA | NA | TRBJ2-7 | TRBV20-1 | CSAIVDSSYEQYF | TGCAGTGCTATTGTAGACAGCTCCTACGAGCAGTACTTC
NA | few | TRBJ1-1 | TRBV7-8 | CASSRWEADTEAFF | TGTGCCAGCAGCCGATGGGAGGCCGACACTGAAGCTTTCTTT
NA | NA | TRBJ2-2 | TRBV19 | CASSIEPHTGELFF | TGTGCCAGTAGTATTGAGCCGCACACCGGGGAGCTGTTTTTT
NA | NA | TRBJ2-7 | TRBV20-1 | CSARDLGYEQYF | TGCAGTGCTAGAGATCTCGGTTACGAGCAGTACTTC
TRBD2 | NA | TRBJ2-1 | TRBV7-2 | CASSLRASGRGVF | TGTGCCAGCAGCCTGCGGGCTAGCGGGAGGGGAGTCTTC
NA | few | TRBJ2-7 | TRBV28 | CASASYEQYF | TGTGCCAGCGCATCTTACGAGCAGTACTTC
TRBD2 | few | TRBJ2-1 | TRBV29-1 | CSVEDRRTSGIEQFF | TGCAGCGTTGAAGATCGTCGGACTAGCGGGATCGAGCAGTTCTTC
NA | many | TRBJ1-1 | TRBV28 | CASSLVRVNTEAFF | TGTGCCAGCAGTTTAGTGAGGGTGAACACTGAAGCTTTCTTT
NA | few | TRBJ2-7 | TRBV5-4 | CASSLGQFSLGEQYF | TGTGCCAGCAGCTTGGGACAGTTCTCTCTAGGGGAGCAGTACTTC
NA | NA | TRBJ2-3 | TRBV7-2 | CASSFVDTQYF | TGTGCCAGCAGCTTTGTCGATACGCAGTATTTT